The clone carrying this T cell receptor beta chain was observed a few times. The antigen is not known. The ends lost 4 bases at V and 9 bases at J; junction bases unmatched: 7. Germline CDR1 reads SGHRS; CDR2 reads YFSETQ. The CDR3 loop spans 15 amino acids. The source of the sample is a study of T-cell reconstitution after alpha-beta-depleted transplantation in children. Whole-study results and caveats: As was reported, about two months after transplant, alpha-beta T cells came from several hundred expanded graft clones. Surviving recipient T cells and thymic progenitors underlay high day-60 TCRbeta diversity in some patients.

Molecular barcoding with unique molecular identifiers was used for the TCRbeta library. TCRdb recomputed calls from the PCR reads with MiXCR, one row per CDR3 protein. The sample records around 200,000 distinct CDR3 sequences, about 8.2% being singletons. The material sequenced was PBMCs, mostly from graft donor cells, taken 360 days after TCRalphabeta/CD19-depleted stem cell transplant. The TCR was taken from a male patient between 2 and 15 years old who had a stem cell transplant for acute myeloid leukemia, so the T cells may come from the graft donor. The chain couples TRBV5-1 to TRBJ1-6; TRBD1 matches at 10 bases. As DNA, the CDR3 is TGCGCCAGCAGCCTACTGACAGGGGGCGGTTCACCCCTCCACTTT. Protein product: CASSLLTGGGSPLHF.